This TCR beta chain was captured in a study of metastatic and nonmetastatic thyroid tumors. TCRdb re-processed the PCR reads through MiXCR. Of 70,000 or so clones in the sample, approximately 15% were seen once. Ten or more counts support this clone. The CDR3 extends over 14 amino acids. The V gene's germline CDR1 is SGHRS and CDR2 YFSETQ. Trimming cost V 5 bases and J 4 bases; bases outside gene matches: 6. All patients were untreated before thyroid surgery. The source material was blood. This chain joins TRBV5-1 and TRBJ1-3; 7 nucleotides line up with TRBD1. The sequence was collected from a male donor with papillary thyroid cancer or a benign thyroid nodule (not recorded which). Some clones in this sample may be carry-over from other donors' samples. CDR3 residues: CASRPTGVGNTIYF. The CDR3 DNA follows: TGCGCCAGCAGACCAACAGGGGTCGGAAACACCATATATTTT. The variable domain in full, with the rest retrieved from reference TRBV5-1 and TRBJ1-3, is KAGVTQTPRYLIKTRGQQVTLSCSPISGHRSVSWYQQTPGQGLQFLFEYFSETQRNKGNFPGRFSGRQFSNSRSEMNVSTLELGDSALYLCASRPTGVGNTIYFGEGSWLTVV.